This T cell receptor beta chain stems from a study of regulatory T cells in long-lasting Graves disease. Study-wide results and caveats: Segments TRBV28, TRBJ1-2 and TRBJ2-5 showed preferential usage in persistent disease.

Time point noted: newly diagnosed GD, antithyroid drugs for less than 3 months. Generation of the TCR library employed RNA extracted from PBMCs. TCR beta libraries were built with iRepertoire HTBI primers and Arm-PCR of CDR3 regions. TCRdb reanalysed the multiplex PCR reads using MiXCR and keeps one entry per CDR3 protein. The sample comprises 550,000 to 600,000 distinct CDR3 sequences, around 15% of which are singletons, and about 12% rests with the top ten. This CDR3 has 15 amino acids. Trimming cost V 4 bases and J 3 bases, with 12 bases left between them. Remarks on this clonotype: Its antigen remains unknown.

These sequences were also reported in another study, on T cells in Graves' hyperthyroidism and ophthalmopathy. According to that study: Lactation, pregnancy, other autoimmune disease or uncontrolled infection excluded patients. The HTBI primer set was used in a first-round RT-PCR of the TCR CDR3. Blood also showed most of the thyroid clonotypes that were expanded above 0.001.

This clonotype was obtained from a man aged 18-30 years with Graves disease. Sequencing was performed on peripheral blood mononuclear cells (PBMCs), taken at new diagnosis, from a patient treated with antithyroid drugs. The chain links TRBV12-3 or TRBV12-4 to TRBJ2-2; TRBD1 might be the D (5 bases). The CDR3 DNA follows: TGTGCCAGCAGTTGGAGTGGGGCCTACACCGGGGAGCTGTTTTTT. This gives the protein CASSWSGAYTGELFF.